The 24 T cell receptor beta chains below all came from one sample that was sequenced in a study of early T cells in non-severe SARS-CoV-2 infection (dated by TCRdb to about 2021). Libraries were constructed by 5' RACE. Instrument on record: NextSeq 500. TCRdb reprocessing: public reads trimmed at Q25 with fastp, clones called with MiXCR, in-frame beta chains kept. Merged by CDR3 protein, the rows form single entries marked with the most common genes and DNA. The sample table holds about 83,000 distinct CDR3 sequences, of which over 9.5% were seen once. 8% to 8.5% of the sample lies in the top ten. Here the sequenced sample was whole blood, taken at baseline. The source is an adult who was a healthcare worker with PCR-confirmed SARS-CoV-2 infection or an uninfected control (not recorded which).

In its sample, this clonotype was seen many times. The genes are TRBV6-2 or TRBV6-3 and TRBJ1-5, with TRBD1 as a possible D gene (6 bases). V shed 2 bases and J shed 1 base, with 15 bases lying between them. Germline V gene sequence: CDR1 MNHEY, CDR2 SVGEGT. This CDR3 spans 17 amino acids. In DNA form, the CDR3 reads TGTGCCAGCAGTTACGATTTTGGGGGGCCGAGCAATCAGCCCCAGCATTTT. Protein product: CASSYDFGGPSNQPQHF.

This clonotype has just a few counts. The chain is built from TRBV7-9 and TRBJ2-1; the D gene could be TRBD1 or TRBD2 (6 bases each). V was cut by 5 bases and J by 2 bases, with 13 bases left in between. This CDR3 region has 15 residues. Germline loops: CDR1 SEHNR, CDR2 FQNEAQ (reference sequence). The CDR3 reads CASSIDGGTYNEQFF. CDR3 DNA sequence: TGTGCCAGCAGCATCGACGGGGGCACCTACAATGAGCAGTTCTTC.

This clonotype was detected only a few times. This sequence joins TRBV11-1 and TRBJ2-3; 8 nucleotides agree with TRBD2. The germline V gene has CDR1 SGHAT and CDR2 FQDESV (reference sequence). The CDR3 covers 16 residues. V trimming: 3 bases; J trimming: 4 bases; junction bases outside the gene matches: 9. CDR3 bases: TGTGCCAGCAGCTTTCGGAGCGGGAGCTGGGCAGATACGCAGTATTTT. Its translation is CASSFRSGSWADTQYF.

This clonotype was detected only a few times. The CDR3 sequence is CASSGVEQYF. The CDR3 DNA reads TGTGCCAGCAGCGGGGTCGAGCAGTACTTC. This sequence joins TRBV7-9 and TRBJ2-7, with D unresolved. The CDR3 runs to 10 residues. Germline-derived CDR1 and CDR2 are SEHNR and FQNEAQ (reference sequence). Trimming cost V 5 bases and J 6 bases, with 5 bases left between them.

The CDR3 region is CASSATWDTQYF. The CDR3, as DNA: TGTGCCAGCAGTGCAACTTGGGATACGCAGTATTTT. The chain uses TRBV6-1 and TRBJ2-3, with D unresolved. The CDR3 length is 12 residues. Trimming stripped 4 bases from V and 6 bases from J, with 8 bases between. Germline V lookup: CDR1 MNHNS, CDR2 SASEGT.

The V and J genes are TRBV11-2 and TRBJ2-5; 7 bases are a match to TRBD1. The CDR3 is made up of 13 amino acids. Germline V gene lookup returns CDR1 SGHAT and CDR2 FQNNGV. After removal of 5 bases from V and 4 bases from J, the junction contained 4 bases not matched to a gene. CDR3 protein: CASSNDRAETQYF. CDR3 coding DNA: TGTGCCAGCAGCAACGACAGGGCAGAGACCCAGTACTTC.

CDR3: CASSPPPKISHNEQFF. CDR3 coding DNA: TGTGCCAGCAGTCCCCCCCCCAAGATCTCGCACAATGAGCAGTTCTTC. The genes are TRBV12-3 or TRBV12-4 and TRBJ2-1; D is unresolved. The V end lost 5 bases, the J end lost 5 bases, and 19 bases lay between the germline ends. The CDR3 has 16 residues.

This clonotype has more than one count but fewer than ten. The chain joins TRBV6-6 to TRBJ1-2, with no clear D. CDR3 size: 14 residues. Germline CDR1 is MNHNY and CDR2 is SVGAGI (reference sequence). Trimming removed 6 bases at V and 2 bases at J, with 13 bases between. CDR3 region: CASSKLQRNYGYTF. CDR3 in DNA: TGTGCCAGCAGCAAACTACAGAGAAACTATGGCTACACCTTC.

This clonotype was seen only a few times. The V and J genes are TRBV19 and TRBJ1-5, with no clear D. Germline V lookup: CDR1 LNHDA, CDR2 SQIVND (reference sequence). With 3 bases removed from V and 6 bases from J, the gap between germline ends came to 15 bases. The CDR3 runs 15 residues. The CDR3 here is CASSIQWARGQPQHF. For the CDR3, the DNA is TGTGCCAGTAGTATCCAATGGGCGCGGGGTCAGCCCCAGCATTTT.

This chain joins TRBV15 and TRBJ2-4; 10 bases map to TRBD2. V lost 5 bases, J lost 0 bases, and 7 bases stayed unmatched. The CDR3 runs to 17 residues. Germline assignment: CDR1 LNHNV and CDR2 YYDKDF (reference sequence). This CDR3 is CATSSLLAGLAKNIQYF. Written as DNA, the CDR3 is TGTGCCACCAGCTCCTTACTAGCGGGGCTAGCCAAAAACATTCAGTACTTC.

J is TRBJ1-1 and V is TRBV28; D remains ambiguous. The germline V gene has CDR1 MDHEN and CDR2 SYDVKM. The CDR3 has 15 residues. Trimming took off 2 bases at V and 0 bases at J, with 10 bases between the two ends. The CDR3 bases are TGTGCCAGCAGTTTACGGCGACTGATGAACACTGAAGCTTTCTTT. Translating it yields CASSLRRLMNTEAFF.

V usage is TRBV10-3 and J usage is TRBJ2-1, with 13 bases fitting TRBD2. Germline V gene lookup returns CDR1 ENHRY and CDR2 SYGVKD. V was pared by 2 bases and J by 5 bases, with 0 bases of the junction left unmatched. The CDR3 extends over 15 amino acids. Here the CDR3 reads CAISEGLAGDNEQFF. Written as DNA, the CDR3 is TGTGCCATCAGTGAGGGACTAGCGGGAGACAATGAGCAGTTCTTC.

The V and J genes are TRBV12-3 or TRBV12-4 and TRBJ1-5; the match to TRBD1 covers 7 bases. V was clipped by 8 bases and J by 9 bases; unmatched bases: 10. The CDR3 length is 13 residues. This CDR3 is CASGGDRRLPQHF. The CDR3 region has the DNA TGTGCCAGCGGGGGGGACAGAAGGCTGCCCCAGCATTTT.

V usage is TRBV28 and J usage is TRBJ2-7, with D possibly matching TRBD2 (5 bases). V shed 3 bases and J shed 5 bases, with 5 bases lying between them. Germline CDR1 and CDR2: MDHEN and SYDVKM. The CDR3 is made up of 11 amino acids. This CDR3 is CASSLRDEQYF. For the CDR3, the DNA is TGTGCCAGCAGTTTGAGGGACGAGCAGTACTTC.

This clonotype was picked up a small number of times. The CDR3 spells CASSYSQGREQYF. Here the CDR3 DNA reads TGTGCCAGCAGCTACTCTCAGGGACGCGAGCAGTACTTC. This chain links TRBV27 with TRBJ2-7; D might be TRBD1 or TRBD2, each matching 5 bases. Per the germline V gene, CDR1 is MNHEY and CDR2 is SMNVEV (reference sequence). This CDR3 region has 13 residues. The V end was cut by 6 bases, the J end by 6 bases, with 15 bases between.

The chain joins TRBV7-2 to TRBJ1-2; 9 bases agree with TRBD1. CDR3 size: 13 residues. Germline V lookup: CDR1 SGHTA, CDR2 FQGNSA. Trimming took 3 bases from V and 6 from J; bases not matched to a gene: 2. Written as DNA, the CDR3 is TGTGCCAGCAGCTTCCGGACAGGGGATGGCTACACCTTC. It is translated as CASSFRTGDGYTF.

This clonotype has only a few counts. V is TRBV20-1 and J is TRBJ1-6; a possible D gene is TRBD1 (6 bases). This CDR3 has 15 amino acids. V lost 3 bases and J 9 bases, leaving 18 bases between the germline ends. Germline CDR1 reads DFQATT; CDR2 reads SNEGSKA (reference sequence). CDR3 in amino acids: CSASFDRPGGSPLHF. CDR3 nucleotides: TGCAGTGCTAGTTTCGACAGGCCCGGTGGTTCACCCCTCCACTTT.

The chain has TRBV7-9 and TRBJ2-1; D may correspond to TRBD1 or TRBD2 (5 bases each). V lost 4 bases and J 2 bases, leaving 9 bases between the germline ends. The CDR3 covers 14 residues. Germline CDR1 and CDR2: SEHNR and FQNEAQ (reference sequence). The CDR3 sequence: CASSSGPAYNEQFF. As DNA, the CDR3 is TGTGCCAGCAGCTCGGGACCGGCCTACAATGAGCAGTTCTTC.

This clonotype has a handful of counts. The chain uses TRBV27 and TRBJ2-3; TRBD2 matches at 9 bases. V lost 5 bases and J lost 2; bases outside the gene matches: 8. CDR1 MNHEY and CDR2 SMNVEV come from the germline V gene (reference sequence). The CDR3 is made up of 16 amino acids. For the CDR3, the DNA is TGTGCCAGCAGTCCCACAGCGGGAGGACTCACAGATACGCAGTATTTT. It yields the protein CASSPTAGGLTDTQYF.

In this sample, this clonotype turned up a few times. The CDR3 is CASSIGRRWNTGELFF. In DNA form, the CDR3 reads TGTGCCAGTAGTATTGGCAGGAGATGGAACACCGGGGAGCTGTTTTTT. J is TRBJ2-2 and V is TRBV19, with D uncertain. Germline-derived CDR1 and CDR2 are LNHDA and SQIVND (reference sequence). The CDR3 is made up of 16 amino acids. Between the trimmed V and J ends, which lost 3 bases and 1 base, there was a span of 12 bases.

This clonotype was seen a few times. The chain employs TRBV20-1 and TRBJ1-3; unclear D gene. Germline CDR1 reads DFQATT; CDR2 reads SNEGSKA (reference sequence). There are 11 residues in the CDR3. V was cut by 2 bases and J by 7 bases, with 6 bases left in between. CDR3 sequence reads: CSARSENTIYF. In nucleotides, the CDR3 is TGCAGTGCTAGATCTGAGAACACCATATATTTT.

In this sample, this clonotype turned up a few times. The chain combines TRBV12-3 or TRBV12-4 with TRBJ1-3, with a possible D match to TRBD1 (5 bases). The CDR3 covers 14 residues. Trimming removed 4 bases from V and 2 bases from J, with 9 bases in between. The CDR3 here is CASSSRQPGNTIYF. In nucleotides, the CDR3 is TGTGCCAGCAGTTCCCGACAGCCTGGAAACACCATATATTTT.

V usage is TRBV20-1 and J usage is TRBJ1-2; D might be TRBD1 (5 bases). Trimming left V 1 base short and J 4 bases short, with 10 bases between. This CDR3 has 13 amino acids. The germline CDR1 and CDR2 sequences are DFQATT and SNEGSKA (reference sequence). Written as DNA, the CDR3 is TGCAGTGCTAGAGGACAGCTTTTCTATGGCTACACCTTC. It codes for CSARGQLFYGYTF.

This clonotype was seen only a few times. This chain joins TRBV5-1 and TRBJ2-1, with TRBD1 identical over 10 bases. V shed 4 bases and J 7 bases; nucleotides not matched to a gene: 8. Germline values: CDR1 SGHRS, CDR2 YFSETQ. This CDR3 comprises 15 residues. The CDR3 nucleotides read TGCGCCAGCAGCCCCCGGACAGGGGGAGGGAATGAGCAGTTCTTC. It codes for CASSPRTGGGNEQFF.